The text below deals with one T cell receptor beta chain. This specimen belongs to a study of cytomegalovirus exposure and HLA in healthy donors. V shed 7 bases, J shed 3 bases, and the junction held 5 bases outside the gene matches. Germline lookup yields CDR1 MDHEN and CDR2 SYDVKM. The CDR3 spans 13 residues. Both 60 Vbeta primers and 13 Jbeta primers went into the PCR. Assay: immunoSEQ multiplex PCR; the TCRdb copy retains only in-frame clones and omits some. Reported are about 70,000 clones; the ten largest clones contain about 1.7%. Source material: PBMCs. The J gene is TRBJ1-2, the V gene TRBV28; 7 positions match TRBD1. The sequence was collected from a woman aged 25-40 years in good health and CMV-seronegative. The CDR3, as DNA: TGTGCCAGCAATCTCGGGACAGACTATGGCTACACCTTC. Translation: CASNLGTDYGYTF.